This TCR beta chain was identified in a study of breast tumors, draining lymph nodes, adjacent tissues. Findings and limits, study-wide: Tumor repertoires ranked between lymph nodes and nontumor tissue in diversity, with V and J gene preferences. Tumor T cell lymph node origin was a supported hypothesis, not proven.

TCRdb fed the multiplex PCR reads into MiXCR, producing one record per CDR3 protein. The sample consists of around 250,000 distinct CDR3 sequences, 30% to 35% of them appearing once. Germline V gene lookup returns CDR1 MDHEN and CDR2 SYDVKM. V was trimmed by 3 bases and J by 0 bases, leaving 5 bases between them. This CDR3 spans 14 amino acids. The lymph nodes were axillary draining lymph nodes from breast cancer patients. This clonotype was counted once. The target antigen is unknown. This TCR was recovered from a female donor with breast cancer. Some clones in this sample may be carry-over from other donors' samples. Sample: axillary lymph node tissue. The V call is TRBV28, the J call TRBJ2-2; D uncertain. The CDR3 loop reads CASSFRPNTGELFF. The CDR3 nucleotides are TGTGCCAGCAGTTTTAGACCGAACACCGGGGAGCTGTTTTTT.